These 4 T cell receptor beta chains were sequenced from one sample in a study of blood T cell repertoires in COVID-19 (dated by TCRdb to 2018 to 2021). To prepare the library, the immunoSEQ multiplex PCR assay was applied. TCRdb limited this immuneACCESS table to in-frame rearrangements with V and J called. A share of clones is missing; checked studies link under half to unresolved V genes, and the rest is unexplained. For this sample the table gives some 230,000 clones, of which almost 85% were detected only once. Approximately 16% of the sample comes from the top ten. The sample comprised PBMCs or T cells enriched from blood (not recorded which). Receptors were obtained from a man in his forties or fifties who had recovered from COVID-19.

The chain links TRBV10-1 to TRBJ2-3, with D uncertain. This CDR3 has 15 amino acids. Trimming removed 0 bases from V and 0 bases from J, with 7 bases in between. The germline V gene encodes CDR1 WNHNN and CDR2 SYGVQD (reference sequence). The CDR3 loop reads CASSESRRSTDTQYF. Here the CDR3 DNA reads TGCGCCAGCAGTGAGTCCAGGCGTAGCACAGATACGCAGTATTTT.

The CDR3 DNA follows: TGTGCCATCAAGTACAGGGATGAACAGCCCCAGCATTTT. Translation: CAIKYRDEQPQHF. This chain joins TRBV10-3 and TRBJ1-5, with a tentative D call TRBD1 (6 bases). Germline CDR1 ENHRY, CDR2 SYGVKD. The V gene lost 7 bases and the J gene lost 7 bases, with 14 bases spanning the gap. The CDR3 length is 13 residues.

The chain joins TRBV7-8 to TRBJ2-1; tentatively, D is TRBD2 (6 bases). The V and J ends lost 2 bases and 9 bases respectively, with 14 bases between them. The CDR3 runs to 14 residues. The germline CDR1 and CDR2 sequences are SGHVS and FQNEAQ. CDR3 region: CASSLKPGAGEQFF. The CDR3 DNA reads TGTGCCAGCAGCTTAAAACCTGGAGCGGGTGAGCAGTTCTTC.

Of note for this clone: Its ends do not fully match the called genes, so a read error is possible. This chain joins TRBV11-2 and TRBJ1-2; TRBD1 might be the D (6 bases). The CDR3 is 15 residues long. Germline-derived CDR1 and CDR2 are SGHAT and FQNNGV. The CDR3 reads CASSLGATGMYVYTF. DNA of the CDR3: TGTGCCAGCAGCTTAGGTGCTACAGGGATGTATGTCTACACCTTC.